Following are 25 T cell receptor beta chains from one sample sequenced in a study of T cell repertoires in cytomegalovirus infection. The antigens of these receptors remain unknown. TCRdb redid the calling of the reads with MiXCR, one entry per CDR3 protein. The repertoire consists of tens of thousands of distinct CDR3 sequences, with around a fifth occurring once and the leading ten covering around 64%. The sequencing used CD8+ T cells from cultured PBMCs, collected from culture after CMV antigen stimulation. These receptor sequences come from a human donor in good health (CMV status not recorded). Some clones in this sample may be carry-over from other donors' samples.

The genes are TRBV11-1 and TRBJ1-1, with D uncertain. The CDR3 contains 12 residues. Per germline, CDR1 SGHAT and CDR2 FQDESV (reference sequence). With 0 bases removed from V and 4 bases from J, the gap between germline ends came to 3 bases. CDR3 sequence (DNA): TGTGCCAGCAGCTTAGCTACCACTGAAGCTTTCTTT. This gives the protein CASSLATTEAFF.

This clonotype was counted a few times. This sequence joins TRBV20-1 and TRBJ1-1; D unclear. This CDR3 is 14 amino acids long. Germline V gives CDR1 DFQATT, CDR2 SNEGSKA (reference sequence). V was trimmed by 0 bases and J by 2 bases, leaving 10 bases between them. CDR3 sequence: CSARDLAGNTEAFF. DNA for the CDR3: TGCAGTGCTAGAGATCTGGCGGGTAACACTGAAGCTTTCTTT.

This rearrangement joins TRBV27 to TRBJ2-7; D is unresolved. The germline V and J ends were trimmed by 5 bases and 3 bases, with 11 bases remaining between them. Germline assignment: CDR1 MNHEY and CDR2 SMNVEV (reference sequence). The CDR3 sequence is 13 residues long. The CDR3 here is CASSPPSLYEQYF. As DNA, the CDR3 is TGTGCCAGCAGTCCTCCGAGTCTCTACGAGCAGTACTTC.

This chain connects TRBV12-3 or TRBV12-4 to TRBJ2-5, with no clear D. CDR3 length: 13 amino acids. V lost 7 bases and J 4 bases, leaving 13 bases between the germline ends. CDR3 loop: CASTLGPPETQYF. CDR3 in DNA: TGTGCCAGCACCCTGGGTCCCCCAGAGACCCAGTACTTC.

The gene calls are TRBV28 and TRBJ2-5; 9 bases align to TRBD1. Trimming at V came to 7 bases and at J to 5 bases, leaving 11 bases not matched to a gene. The germline V gene has CDR1 MDHEN and CDR2 SYDVKM. CDR3 size: 15 residues. As DNA, the CDR3 is TGTGCCAGCACCTTACAGGGGGCGCCCAGGGAGACCCAGTACTTC. It codes for CASTLQGAPRETQYF.

This clonotype has just a few counts. This chain joins TRBV7-8 and TRBJ2-1, with D perhaps matching TRBD1 or TRBD2 (5 bases each). This CDR3 contains 17 residues. Germline CDR1 SGHVS, CDR2 FQNEAQ. The V end lost 3 bases, the J end lost 7 bases, and 22 bases lay between the germline ends. The CDR3 nucleotides are TGTGCCAGCAGCTTCCCCTTGGGACCGGTTAAAAAAAATGAGCAGTTCTTC. Its translation is CASSFPLGPVKKNEQFF.

A few counts support this clonotype. The chain combines TRBV11-2 with TRBJ2-2; D is ambiguous. Trimming took off 1 base at V and 7 bases at J, with 7 bases between the two ends. The CDR3 runs 13 residues. Germline V gives CDR1 SGHAT, CDR2 FQNNGV. This chain's CDR3 is CASSLVGVGELFF. As DNA, the CDR3 is TGTGCCAGCAGCTTAGTGGGCGTCGGGGAGCTGTTTTTT.

This clonotype came up many times. In DNA form, the CDR3 reads TGCGCCAGCAGCCCGGGGACAACAGGTGAAGCTTTCTTT. This gives the protein CASSPGTTGEAFF. The genes are TRBV4-3 and TRBJ1-1; D may be TRBD1 (6 bases). The germline V gene encodes CDR1 LGHNA and CDR2 YSLEER. The germline V and J ends were trimmed by 4 bases and 7 bases, with 13 bases remaining between them. This CDR3 spans 13 amino acids.

This chain uses TRBV9 with TRBJ2-1, with D unresolved. Trimming pared 0 bases from V and 7 bases from J, leaving 5 bases between. This CDR3 is 12 amino acids long. Germline assignment: CDR1 SGDLS and CDR2 YYNGEE. This CDR3 is CASSVAGNEQFF. Written as DNA, the CDR3 is TGTGCCAGCAGCGTAGCGGGTAATGAGCAGTTCTTC.

This clonotype was seen a few times. V gene TRBV11-2 combines with J gene TRBJ2-5; 13 nucleotides agree with TRBD2. V shed 5 bases, J shed 7 bases, and the junction held 4 bases outside the gene matches. The CDR3 has 14 amino acids. Germline loops: CDR1 SGHAT, CDR2 FQNNGV. Written as DNA, the CDR3 is TGTGCCAGCAGCGGACTAGCGGGAGTCCGGACCCAGTACTTC. This encodes CASSGLAGVRTQYF.

This clonotype was picked up many times. The chain joins TRBV7-2 to TRBJ2-7; 9 bases align to TRBD1. J was trimmed by 4 bases and V by 6 bases; bases with no gene match: 10. The CDR3 is 15 amino acids. CDR1 SGHTA and CDR2 FQGNSA come from the germline V gene. CDR3 in DNA: TGTGCCAGCAGATTACTTGTCGGACAGGGGTACGAGCAGTACTTC. Its protein is CASRLLVGQGYEQYF.

This clonotype was detected only a few times. The chain employs TRBV12-3 or TRBV12-4 and TRBJ2-7, with 11 bases lining up with TRBD2. Unmatched junction bases numbered 7, after V lost 4 bases and J lost 2 bases. This CDR3 region has 16 residues. This CDR3 is CASSSHSGRAPYEQYF. DNA for the CDR3: TGTGCCAGCAGTTCGCATAGCGGGAGGGCTCCCTACGAGCAGTACTTC.

This clonotype was found a few times. This sequence joins TRBV20-1 and TRBJ1-6; 7 bases are a match to TRBD1. V lost 4 bases to trimming and J lost 8 bases; unmatched junction nucleotides: 8. This CDR3 contains 14 residues. Germline CDR1 is DFQATT and CDR2 is SNEGSKA (reference sequence). The CDR3 loop reads CSAMYRGFYSPLHF. For the CDR3, the DNA is TGCAGTGCTATGTACAGGGGATTCTATTCACCCCTCCACTTT.

This chain connects TRBV7-9 to TRBJ1-1; the D is unclear. The V gene's germline CDR1 is SEHNR and CDR2 FQNEAQ (reference sequence). This CDR3 is built from 17 residues. V lost 0 bases and J 0 bases, leaving 14 bases between the germline ends. The CDR3 is CASSLAPEVRLNTEAFF. DNA for the CDR3: TGTGCCAGCAGCTTAGCCCCGGAGGTGCGTCTGAACACTGAAGCTTTCTTT.

The chain combines TRBV4-3 with TRBJ2-1; D is unresolved. Trimming removed 1 base from V and 10 bases from J, with 8 bases in between. The CDR3 extends over 12 amino acids. Germline V lookup: CDR1 LGHNA, CDR2 YSLEER. The CDR3 reads CASSQGSVEQFF. CDR3 in DNA: TGCGCCAGCAGCCAAGGCAGTGTCGAGCAGTTCTTC.

The V and J genes are TRBV15 and TRBJ2-5; TRBD1 matches 7 bases. V was clipped by 1 base and J by 0 bases; unmatched bases: 11. The CDR3 is 18 residues long. Per germline, CDR1 LNHNV and CDR2 YYDKDF (reference sequence). Here the CDR3 DNA reads TGTGCCACCAGCAGAGTTGGCCCCGGGACAGTAAACCAAGAGACCCAGTACTTC. It specifies CATSRVGPGTVNQETQYF.

To note about this clonotype: With a much larger clone just one base away, this may be a read error. J is TRBJ1-5 and V is TRBV7-6; D is undetermined. V gave up 1 base and J gave up 8 bases, with 12 bases separating them. CDR1 is SGHVS and CDR2 is FNYEAQ in the germline V gene. The CDR3 sequence is 14 residues long. The CDR3 DNA is TGTGCCAGCAGCTTAGGAGGGCATGGCAAGCCCCAGCATTTT. Translation gives CASSLGGHGKPQHF.

V gene TRBV24-1 combines with J gene TRBJ2-1; TRBD1 might be the D (5 bases). With 2 bases removed from V and 7 bases from J, the gap between germline ends came to 11 bases. Germline CDR1 KGHDR, CDR2 SFDVKD. CDR3 length: 14 residues. CDR3 residues: CATSDSLNRNEQFF. The CDR3 DNA reads TGTGCCACCAGTGATTCTCTCAACAGGAATGAGCAGTTCTTC.

This clonotype was seen a few times. J is TRBJ2-1 and V is TRBV20-1, with D unresolved. The germline V gene has CDR1 DFQATT and CDR2 SNEGSKA (reference sequence). CDR3 length: 11 residues. V shed 5 bases and J shed 1 base, with 3 bases lying between them. The CDR3 nucleotides are TGCAGTGCTTTGTCCTACAATGAGCAGTTCTTC. Translating gives CSALSYNEQFF.

The rearrangement joins TRBV27 to TRBJ2-5; D perhaps matches TRBD2 (6 bases). Trimming removed 5 bases at V and 0 bases at J, with 19 bases between. The CDR3 contains 17 residues. CDR1 and CDR2 (germline): MNHEY, SMNVEV (reference sequence). The CDR3 nucleotides are TGTGCCAGCAGTGGGGACTCCCAACCGAAGTACCAAGAGACCCAGTACTTC. This encodes CASSGDSQPKYQETQYF.

There are a few counts of this clonotype. Being one base from a much bigger clone, this may be a read error. The chain combines TRBV7-2 with TRBJ2-1; D is undetermined. Trimming stripped 8 bases from V and 4 bases from J, with 12 bases between. In germline, CDR1 is SGHTA, CDR2 FQGNSA. CDR3 length: 13 residues. The CDR3 DNA reads as TGTGCCAGCGTATGGGCGGAATACAATGAGCAGTTCTTC. Translation gives CASVWAEYNEQFF.

The V call is TRBV7-8, the J call TRBJ1-2; a possible D gene is TRBD1 (6 bases). Trimming stripped 9 bases from V and 8 bases from J, with 22 bases between. Per germline, CDR1 SGHVS and CDR2 FQNEAQ. This CDR3 contains 14 residues. The CDR3 reads CASERFRGGDGYTF. The CDR3 DNA follows: TGTGCCAGTGAACGTTTTAGGGGGGGGGACGGCTACACCTTC. The full variable domain, completed using reference TRBV7-8 and TRBJ1-2, is GAGVSQSPRYKVAKRGQDVALRCDPISGHVSLFWYQQALGQGPEFLTYFQNEAQLDKSGLPSDRFFAERPEGSVSTLKIQRTQQEDSAVYLCASERFRGGDGYTFGSGTRLTVV.

This clonotype was observed many times. The V call is TRBV7-2, the J call TRBJ2-7; D uncertain. Germline assignment: CDR1 SGHTA and CDR2 FQGNSA. V lost 6 bases and J 2 bases, leaving 11 bases between the germline ends. The CDR3 runs 13 residues. As DNA, the CDR3 is TGTGCCAGCAGTTCTGGGGTTACCTACGAGCAGTACTTC. It is translated as CASSSGVTYEQYF.

This clonotype was counted a few times. The chain employs TRBV7-9 and TRBJ2-4; tentative D call: TRBD2 (5 bases). This CDR3 contains 16 residues. V was cut by 6 bases and J by 0 bases, with 15 bases left in between. Looked up from germline, CDR1 is SEHNR and CDR2 is FQNEAQ (reference sequence). In DNA, the CDR3 is TGTGCCAGCAGTGGAGGTGGCTTCCTAGCCAAAAACATTCAGTACTTC. Its translation is CASSGGGFLAKNIQYF. Together with reference TRBV7-9 and TRBJ2-4, the CDR3 gives the full variable domain: DTGVSQNPRHKITKRGQNVTFRCDPISEHNRLYWYRQTLGQGPEFLTYFQNEAQLEKSRLLSDRFSAERPKGSFSTLEIQRTEQGDSAMYLCASSGGGFLAKNIQYFGAGTRLSVL.

This clonotype has only a few counts. An end of the junction differs from the germline gene, which may be a read error. The V and J genes are TRBV4-1 and TRBJ1-2; a weak D match, TRBD1 (6 bases). This CDR3 is 12 amino acids long. CDR1 MGHRA and CDR2 YSYEKL come from the germline V gene. CDR3 coding DNA: TGTGCCAGCAGCCAGCCTGGGGGCGGCTACACCTTC. It encodes CASSQPGGGYTF.